This note documents a single T cell receptor (beta chain) sequence. The data were taken from a study of T cell responses to AZD1222 COVID-19 vaccine. Repertoires were generated with immunoSEQ multiplex PCR, while TCRdb's copy carries only in-frame clones and drops some. The data contain more than 95,000 clones, roughly 90% of them singletons. The CDR3 extends over 17 amino acids. Germline V gene data show CDR1 as SGHAT and CDR2 as FQNNGV. V gave up 2 bases and J gave up 2 bases; unmatched junction bases: 7. The starting material was peripheral blood, obtained on day 0 of AZD1222 vaccination. This rearrangement joins TRBV11-2 to TRBJ2-2; 8 bases line up with TRBD2. This clonotype originated in an adult in good health. CDR3 in DNA: TGTGCCAGCAGCTTAACTAGCGGAAGTAGAAACACCGGGGAGCTGTTTTTT. Translation gives CASSLTSGSRNTGELFF.